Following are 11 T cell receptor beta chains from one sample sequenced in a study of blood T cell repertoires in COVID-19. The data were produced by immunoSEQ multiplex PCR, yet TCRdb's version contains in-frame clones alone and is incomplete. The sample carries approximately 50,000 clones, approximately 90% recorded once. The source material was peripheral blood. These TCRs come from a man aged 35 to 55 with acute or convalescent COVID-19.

CDR3 bases: TGTGCCTCCACGACCCGGGACAGGGCCACAGATACGCAGTATTTT. This sequence encodes CASTTRDRATDTQYF. The genes are TRBV6-5 and TRBJ2-3; 9 nucleotides line up with TRBD1. Trimming cost V 11 bases and J 2 bases; bases outside gene matches: 11. From germline, CDR1 is MNHEY and CDR2 SVGAGI. The CDR3 is made up of 15 amino acids.

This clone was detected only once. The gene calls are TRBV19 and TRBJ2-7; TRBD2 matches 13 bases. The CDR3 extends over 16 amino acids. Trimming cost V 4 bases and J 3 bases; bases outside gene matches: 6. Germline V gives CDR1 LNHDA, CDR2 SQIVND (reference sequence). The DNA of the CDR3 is TGTGCCAGTAGTACCGGACTAGCGGGGGCATACTACGAGCAGTACTTC. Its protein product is CASSTGLAGAYYEQYF.

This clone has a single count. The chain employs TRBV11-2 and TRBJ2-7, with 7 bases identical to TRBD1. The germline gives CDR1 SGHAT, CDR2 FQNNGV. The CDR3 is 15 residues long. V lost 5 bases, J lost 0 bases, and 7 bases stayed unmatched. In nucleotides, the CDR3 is TGTGCCAGCAGCCTTGGACAGGCCGGCTCCTACGAGCAGTACTTC. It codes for CASSLGQAGSYEQYF.

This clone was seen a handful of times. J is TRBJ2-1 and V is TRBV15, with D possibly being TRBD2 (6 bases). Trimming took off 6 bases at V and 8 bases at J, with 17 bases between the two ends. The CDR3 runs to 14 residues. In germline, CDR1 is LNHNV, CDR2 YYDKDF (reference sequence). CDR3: CATRREQMSDEQFF. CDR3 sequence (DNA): TGTGCCACCAGACGGGAGCAGATGTCCGATGAGCAGTTCTTC.

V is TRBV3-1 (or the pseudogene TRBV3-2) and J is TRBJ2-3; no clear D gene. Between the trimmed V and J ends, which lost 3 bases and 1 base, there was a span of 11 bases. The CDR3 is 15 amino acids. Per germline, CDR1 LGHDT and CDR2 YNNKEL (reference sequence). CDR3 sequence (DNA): TGTGCCAGCAGCCATAGCAGTACCGGCACAGATACGCAGTATTTT. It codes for CASSHSSTGTDTQYF.

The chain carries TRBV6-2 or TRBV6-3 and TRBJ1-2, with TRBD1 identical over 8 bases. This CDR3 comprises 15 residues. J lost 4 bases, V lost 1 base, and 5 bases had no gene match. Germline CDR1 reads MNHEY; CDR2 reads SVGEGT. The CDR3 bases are TGTGCCAGCAGTTACTTTGACAGGGGCGGCTATGGCTACACCTTC. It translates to CASSYFDRGGYGYTF.

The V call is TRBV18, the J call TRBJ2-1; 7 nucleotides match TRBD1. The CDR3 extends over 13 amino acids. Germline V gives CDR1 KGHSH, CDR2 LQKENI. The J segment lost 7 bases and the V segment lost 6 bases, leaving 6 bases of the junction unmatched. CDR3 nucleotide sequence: TGTGCCAGCTCCAAGGGGGCCGGGAATGAGCAGTTCTTC. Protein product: CASSKGAGNEQFF.

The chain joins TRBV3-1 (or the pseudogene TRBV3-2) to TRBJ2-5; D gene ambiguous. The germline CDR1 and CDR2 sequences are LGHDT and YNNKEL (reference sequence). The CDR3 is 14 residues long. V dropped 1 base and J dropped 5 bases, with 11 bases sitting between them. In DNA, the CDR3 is TGTGCCAGCAGCCAAGCTCAGATCCGCGAGACCCAGTACTTC. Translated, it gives CASSQAQIRETQYF.

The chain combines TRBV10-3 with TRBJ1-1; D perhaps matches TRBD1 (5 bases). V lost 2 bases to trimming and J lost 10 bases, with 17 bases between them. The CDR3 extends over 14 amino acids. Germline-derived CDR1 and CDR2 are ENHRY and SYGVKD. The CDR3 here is CAISEGVGEAPAFF. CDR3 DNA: TGTGCCATCAGTGAGGGTGTAGGGGAAGCGCCAGCTTTCTTT.

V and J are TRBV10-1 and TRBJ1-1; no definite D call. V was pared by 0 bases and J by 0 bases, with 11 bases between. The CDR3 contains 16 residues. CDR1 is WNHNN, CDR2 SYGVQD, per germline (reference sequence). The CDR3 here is CASSESQAGMNTEAFF. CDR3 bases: TGCGCCAGCAGTGAGTCGCAGGCGGGAATGAACACTGAAGCTTTCTTT.

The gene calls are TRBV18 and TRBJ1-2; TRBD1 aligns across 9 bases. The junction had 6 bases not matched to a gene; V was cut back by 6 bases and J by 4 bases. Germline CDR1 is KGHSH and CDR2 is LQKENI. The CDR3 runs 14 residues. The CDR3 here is CASSRATGGYGYTF. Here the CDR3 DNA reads TGTGCCAGCTCGCGGGCGACAGGGGGCTATGGCTACACCTTC.